This TCR beta chain appears in the sequencing data of a study of blood T cells in healthy people across ages. The second PCR ran about 6 to 12 cycles with a sample-barcoded 5' primer and J-beta primers. Every sample produced at least 2.5 million CDR3-containing paired-end reads. Each CDR3 protein gets one entry after TCRdb re-called the 5' RACE reads with MiXCR. The sample comprises some 890,000 distinct CDR3 sequences, about 28% of which are singletons, and roughly 10% rests with the top ten. Separately, the same data were catalogued under a study of T cells of mothers and their children. From that study: Sequencing got over 8.5 million TCR beta CDR3 reads from each mother and around 3.1 million from each child.

The TCR comes from a woman between 40 and 50 years old in good health. The material sequenced was blood.

DNA for the CDR3: TGCAGCGTTGGTCAAGAGACCCAGTACTTC. Its translation: CSVGQETQYF. V gene TRBV29-1 combines with J gene TRBJ2-5; D is ambiguous. Germline V gene data show CDR1 as SQVTM and CDR2 as ANQGSEA. This CDR3 contains 10 residues. V lost 4 bases and J lost 2, with 2 bases in between.